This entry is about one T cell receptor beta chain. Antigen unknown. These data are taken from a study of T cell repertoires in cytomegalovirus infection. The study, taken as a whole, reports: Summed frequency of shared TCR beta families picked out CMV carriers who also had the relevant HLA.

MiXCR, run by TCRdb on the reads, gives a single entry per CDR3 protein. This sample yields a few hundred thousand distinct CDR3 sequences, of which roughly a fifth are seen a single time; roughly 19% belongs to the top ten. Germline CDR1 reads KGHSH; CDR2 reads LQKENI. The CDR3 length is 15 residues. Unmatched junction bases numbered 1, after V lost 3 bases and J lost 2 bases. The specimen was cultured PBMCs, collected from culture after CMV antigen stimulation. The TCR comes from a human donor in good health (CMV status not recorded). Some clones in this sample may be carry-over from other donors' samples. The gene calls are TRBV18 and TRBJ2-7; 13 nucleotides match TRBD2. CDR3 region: CASSPGLAGPYEQYF. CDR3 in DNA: TGTGCCAGCTCACCGGGACTAGCGGGACCCTACGAGCAGTACTTC.